This T cell receptor beta chain emerged from a study of CD8+ T cells in alopecia areata. Study as a whole: Tofacitinib administration to treated patients was oral, at 5 to 10 mg twice daily. Study outcomes and limitations: Normal skin's resident alphabeta T cells are also sequenced in scalp samples. More clonal than normal scalp was lesional scalp, particularly alopecia totalis/universalis.

Regarding treatment: oral pan-JAK inhibitor, 5-10 mg twice daily. As part of sample collection, lesional scalp punch biopsies and peripheral blood were taken from alopecia areata patients. Germline CDR1 MNHEY, CDR2 SMNVEV (reference sequence). Trimming shortened V by 11 bases and J by 2 bases, and 9 bases separated the two germline ends. The CDR3 spans 11 residues. For this clone: The antigen is not known.

RNA was extracted and reverse transcribed into cDNA as the sequencing template. Assay used: immunoSEQ multiplex PCR; TCRdb lists only in-frame clones, some missing. The sample lists roughly 200,000 clones; roughly three fifths were seen once. Source: CD8+ T cells sorted from blood, taken at week 24, from a patient treated with tofacitinib. This clonotype originated in a human donor with alopecia areata. The genes are TRBV27 and TRBJ1-1; D is unresolved. In DNA form, the CDR3 reads TGTGCCGTCGGAGGCAACACTGAAGCTTTCTTT. Protein: CAVGGNTEAFF.